The next 28 T cell receptor beta chains were all read from a single sample in a study of siplizumab effects on memory and regulatory T cells. The repertoire was sequenced with immunoSEQ multiplex PCR; TCRdb's copy has only in-frame clones and lacks some. The repertoire includes roughly 100,000 clones, about 93% of them detected once, and around 0.3% sits in the top ten. The sequenced sample consisted of CD4+ T cells sorted from blood. The receptors derive from a human donor in good health.

V and J are TRBV30 and TRBJ2-2, with D hard to call. Trimming removed 2 bases at V and 1 base at J, with 8 bases between. This CDR3 is 14 amino acids long. Germline values: CDR1 GTSNPN, CDR2 SVGIG (reference sequence). The CDR3 reads CAWSPWVNTGELFF. In nucleotides, the CDR3 is TGTGCCTGGAGTCCGTGGGTGAACACCGGGGAGCTGTTTTTT.

The chain recombines TRBV4-3 with TRBJ2-7, with TRBD1 as a possible D gene (6 bases). Trimming took off 1 base at V and 2 bases at J, with 12 bases between the two ends. The CDR3 is 15 amino acids. The germline CDR1 and CDR2 sequences are LGHNA and YSLEER. Written as DNA, the CDR3 is TGCGCCAGCAGCCAAGGGCAGGGGTTTACCTACGAGCAGTACTTC. It encodes CASSQGQGFTYEQYF.

V and J are TRBV15 and TRBJ1-6, with D possibly matching TRBD1 (6 bases). CDR1 LNHNV and CDR2 YYDKDF come from the germline V gene (reference sequence). This CDR3 contains 16 residues. The ends were cut back, 5 bases at V and 0 bases at J, with 11 bases in the middle. CDR3 in amino acids: CATSGGSHSYNSPLHF. The DNA for the CDR3 is TGTGCCACCAGCGGGGGCTCTCACTCCTATAATTCACCCCTCCACTTT.

This chain joins TRBV30 and TRBJ1-2; tentative D call: TRBD1 (5 bases). The CDR3 covers 13 residues. V dropped 0 bases and J dropped 7 bases, with 12 bases sitting between them. CDR1 and CDR2 (germline): GTSNPN, SVGIG (reference sequence). In nucleotides, the CDR3 is TGTGCCTGGAGTGTACTCAGGGCGGGTGGCTACACCTTC. Its protein product is CAWSVLRAGGYTF.

This chain uses TRBV7-3 with TRBJ2-5; TRBD2 is a possible D gene (6 bases). The CDR3 covers 14 residues. The germline CDR1 and CDR2 sequences are SGHTA and FQGTGA. The V gene lost 5 bases and the J gene lost 6 bases, with 16 bases spanning the gap. CDR3 in amino acids: CASSPTRDSQTQYF. The DNA for the CDR3 is TGTGCCAGCAGCCCTACTCGGGACTCGCAGACCCAGTACTTC.

The genes are TRBV27 and TRBJ1-2, with 8 bases that match TRBD1. After removal of 3 bases from V and 7 bases from J, the junction contained 10 bases not matched to a gene. Germline assignment: CDR1 MNHEY and CDR2 SMNVEV (reference sequence). This CDR3 has 15 residues. DNA of the CDR3: TGTGCCAGCAGTTTCTCCGGGACAGGAACTTTTGGCTACACCTTC. Its protein is CASSFSGTGTFGYTF.

The J gene is TRBJ2-3, the V gene TRBV9; 14 bases map to TRBD2. J lost 5 bases, V lost 2 bases, and 4 bases had no gene match. The germline gives CDR1 SGDLS, CDR2 YYNGEE. This CDR3 spans 16 amino acids. The CDR3 DNA is TGTGCCAGCAGCGTGGGACTAGCGGGAGTAGAAGATACGCAGTATTTT. Translating it yields CASSVGLAGVEDTQYF.

The rearrangement links TRBV5-6 to TRBJ2-5, with 7 nucleotides matching TRBD1. Germline lookup yields CDR1 SGHDT and CDR2 YYEEEE. The CDR3 is made up of 17 amino acids. Unmatched junction bases numbered 14, after V lost 6 bases and J lost 0 bases. This chain's CDR3 is CASTPNDRRGYQETQYF. In DNA, the CDR3 is TGTGCCAGCACCCCCAATGACCGCAGGGGGTACCAAGAGACCCAGTACTTC.

The chain carries TRBV7-2 and TRBJ1-2; 8 nucleotides agree with TRBD1. The CDR3 loop spans 14 amino acids. V shed 6 bases, J shed 2 bases, and the junction held 5 bases outside the gene matches. CDR1 SGHTA and CDR2 FQGNSA come from the germline V gene. The CDR3: CASSRDRGNYGYTF. CDR3 nucleotide sequence: TGTGCCAGCAGTAGAGACAGGGGCAACTATGGCTACACCTTC.

The CDR3 DNA is TGTGCCAGTATAGGGCCAAATGAAAAACTGTTTTTT. Protein sequence: CASIGPNEKLFF. The rearrangement links TRBV19 to TRBJ1-4; D call uncertain. The germline gives CDR1 LNHDA, CDR2 SQIVND (reference sequence). V was shortened by 7 bases and J by 5 bases, with 8 bases between the two germline ends. The CDR3 consists of 12 residues.

This sequence joins TRBV4-1 and TRBJ2-2, with 8 bases lining up with TRBD1. This CDR3 has 15 residues. The V gene end was trimmed by 4 bases and the J gene end by 5 bases; junction bases not matched to a gene: 6. Germline V CDR1 and CDR2: MGHRA, YSYEKL. This CDR3 reads CASSPGQGRTGELFF. The CDR3 DNA is TGCGCCAGCAGCCCAGGACAGGGCAGGACCGGGGAGCTGTTTTTT.

The chain has TRBV11-3 and TRBJ2-2, with 9 nucleotides matching TRBD2. The CDR3 has 16 amino acids. Trimming at V came to 2 bases and at J to 3 bases, leaving 4 bases not matched to a gene. Germline values: CDR1 SGHNT, CDR2 YENEEA. CDR3 amino acids: CASSLYLAGYTGELFF. As DNA, the CDR3 is TGTGCCAGCAGCTTATACCTAGCGGGGTACACCGGGGAGCTGTTTTTT.

V is TRBV7-9 and J is TRBJ1-2; tentative D call: TRBD1 (5 bases). The CDR3 is 13 residues long. Germline CDR1 SEHNR, CDR2 FQNEAQ (reference sequence). V was pared by 5 bases and J by 4 bases, with 11 bases between. The CDR3 nucleotides are TGTGCCAGCAGCCCTACAGGCTTCTATGGCTACACCTTC. Translated: CASSPTGFYGYTF. The entire variable domain, with the rest obtained from reference TRBV7-9 and TRBJ1-2, is as follows: DTGVSQNPRHKITKRGQNVTFRCDPISEHNRLYWYRQTLGQGPEFLTYFQNEAQLEKSRLLSDRFSAERPKGSFSTLEIQRTEQGDSAMYLCASSPTGFYGYTFGSGTRLTVV.

V and J are TRBV9 and TRBJ2-5; TRBD1 might be the D (5 bases). Trimming pared 0 bases from V and 5 bases from J, leaving 17 bases between. Germline V gives CDR1 SGDLS, CDR2 YYNGEE. The CDR3 is 16 amino acids. The CDR3 loop is CASSVGRGPPGETQYF. DNA for the CDR3: TGTGCCAGCAGCGTAGGAAGGGGCCCCCCCGGTGAGACCCAGTACTTC.

V is TRBV7-9 and J is TRBJ1-5, with TRBD1 matching over 7 bases. CDR3 length equals 12 residues. With 5 bases clipped from V and 7 bases from J, the junction kept 2 bases outside the gene matches. Germline V gene sequence: CDR1 SEHNR, CDR2 FQNEAQ (reference sequence). CDR3 amino acids: CASSVGQQPQHF. The CDR3, as DNA: TGTGCCAGCAGCGTGGGACAGCAGCCCCAGCATTTT.

The V and J genes are TRBV30 and TRBJ2-7; TRBD2 might be the D (5 bases). With 7 bases removed from V and 0 bases from J, the gap between germline ends came to 10 bases. This CDR3 comprises 12 residues. The germline gives CDR1 GTSNPN, CDR2 SVGIG (reference sequence). As DNA, the CDR3 is TGTGCCTTTAGCGTCAGCTCCTACGAGCAGTACTTC. The encoded protein is CAFSVSSYEQYF.

V gene TRBV5-1 combines with J gene TRBJ2-1, with D tentatively TRBD2 (5 bases). Per the germline V gene, CDR1 is SGHRS and CDR2 is YFSETQ. V lost 3 bases, J lost 4 bases, and 8 bases lay in between. This CDR3 has 13 residues. CDR3 DNA sequence: TGCGCCAGCAGCTCGCCGGGATACAATGAGCAGTTCTTC. Amino acid sequence: CASSSPGYNEQFF.

This chain connects TRBV18 to TRBJ1-2; TRBD1 might be the D (5 bases). Trimming cost V 0 bases and J 5 bases, with 13 bases left between them. Germline CDR1 reads KGHSH; CDR2 reads LQKENI. This CDR3 is 15 amino acids long. The CDR3 is CASSPPQTGGYGYTF. The CDR3 DNA sequence: TGTGCCAGCTCACCACCGCAAACAGGCGGTTATGGCTACACCTTC. The variable domain in full, with the rest retrieved from reference TRBV18 and TRBJ1-2, is NAGVMQNPRHLVRRRGQEARLRCSPMKGHSHVYWYRQLPEEGLKFMVYLQKENIIDESGMPKERFSAEFPKEGPSILRIQQVVRGDSAAYFCASSPPQTGGYGYTFGSGTRLTVV.

The chain employs TRBV10-1 and TRBJ2-3, with D hard to call. V was shortened by 4 bases and J by 8 bases, with 7 bases between the two germline ends. CDR1 is WNHNN and CDR2 is SYGVQD in the germline V gene (reference sequence). CDR3 length: 11 residues. Here the CDR3 reads CASSAGGTQYF. CDR3 nucleotides: TGCGCCAGCAGTGCGGGTGGTACGCAGTATTTT.

The chain has TRBV5-1 and TRBJ2-5; TRBD2 aligns across 9 bases. TRBJ2-7 matches the DNA end more closely, so the J call is doubtful. The CDR3 spans 15 residues. Germline-derived CDR1 and CDR2 are SGHRS and YFSETQ. CDR3 amino acids: CASSLISGSLNEQYF. The CDR3 nucleotides are TGCGCCAGCAGCTTAATTAGCGGGAGTTTGAACGAGCAGTACTTC.

The chain joins TRBV6-5 to TRBJ1-1; D is unresolved. The CDR3 has 14 amino acids. CDR1 MNHEY and CDR2 SVGAGI come from the germline V gene. V was trimmed by 0 bases and J by 0 bases, leaving 5 bases between them. In nucleotides, the CDR3 is TGTGCCAGCAGTTACTCGAACCTGAACACTGAAGCTTTCTTT. Its protein product is CASSYSNLNTEAFF.

A remark on this clone: The same CDR3 arises from other DNA sequences in this sample as well. The J gene is TRBJ1-1, the V gene TRBV19; 7 bases agree with TRBD1. The V and J ends lost 0 bases and 5 bases, in that order; junction bases with no gene match: 0. The CDR3 contains 13 residues. CDR1 and CDR2 from the germline V gene are LNHDA and SQIVND (reference sequence). The CDR3 is CASSIDRGTEAFF. As DNA, the CDR3 is TGTGCCAGTAGTATAGACAGGGGGACTGAAGCTTTCTTT.

The chain is built from TRBV7-2 and TRBJ2-3; possibly TRBD2 for D (6 bases). Between the trimmed V and J ends, which lost 3 bases and 0 bases, there was a span of 10 bases. CDR1 and CDR2 (germline): SGHTA, FQGNSA. The CDR3 consists of 15 residues. The CDR3 nucleotides read TGTGCCAGCAGCTTGACCGGGACTAGCACAGATACGCAGTATTTT. This encodes CASSLTGTSTDTQYF. Full variable domain (rest looked up from reference TRBV7-2 and TRBJ2-3): GAGVSQSPSNKVTEKGKDVELRCDPISGHTALYWYRQSLGQGLEFLIYFQGNSAPDKSGLPSDRFSAERTGGSVSTLTIQRTQQEDSAVYLCASSLTGTSTDTQYFGPGTRLTVL.

The rearrangement uses TRBV10-3 and TRBJ1-5; a weak D match, TRBD1 (5 bases). The V and J ends lost 0 bases and 5 bases respectively, with 14 bases between them. From germline, CDR1 is ENHRY and CDR2 SYGVKD. The CDR3 runs 16 residues. Written as DNA, the CDR3 is TGTGCCATCAGTGAGTCAGCGGGGGGTGTCTATCAGCCCCAGCATTTT. Translating it yields CAISESAGGVYQPQHF.

This rearrangement joins TRBV4-2 to TRBJ2-3; 7 bases align to TRBD2. The trim removed 4 bases at V and 1 base at J, leaving 8 bases unmatched. Per germline, CDR1 LGHNA and CDR2 YNFKEQ. CDR3 length equals 16 residues. DNA for the CDR3: TGTGCCAGCAGCCCGATAGCGGGTATGGGCACAGATACGCAGTATTTT. Residues: CASSPIAGMGTDTQYF.

The rearrangement links TRBV7-2 to TRBJ2-5; no clear D gene. Germline loops: CDR1 SGHTA, CDR2 FQGNSA. The V end was cut by 1 base, the J end by 4 bases, with 13 bases between. The CDR3 has 15 residues. DNA of the CDR3: TGTGCCAGCAGCTTAGATTTTTGGGGTCGAGAGACCCAGTACTTC. It yields the protein CASSLDFWGRETQYF.

This chain links TRBV2 with TRBJ2-5; TRBD1 agrees at 8 bases. V trimming: 8 bases; J trimming: 4 bases; junction bases outside the gene matches: 12. This CDR3 comprises 15 residues. CDR1 SNHLY and CDR2 FYNNEI come from the germline V gene. The CDR3 region is CASPKDRGPRETQYF. CDR3 bases: TGTGCCAGCCCTAAAGACAGGGGCCCAAGAGAGACCCAGTACTTC.

The chain carries TRBV27 and TRBJ2-7; TRBD1 might be the D (5 bases). The CDR3 has 13 amino acids. Trimming pared 0 bases from V and 2 bases from J, leaving 5 bases between. Germline CDR1 MNHEY, CDR2 SMNVEV (reference sequence). CDR3 in amino acids: CASSLSDTYEQYF. The CDR3 DNA sequence: TGTGCCAGCAGTTTATCGGACACCTACGAGCAGTACTTC.